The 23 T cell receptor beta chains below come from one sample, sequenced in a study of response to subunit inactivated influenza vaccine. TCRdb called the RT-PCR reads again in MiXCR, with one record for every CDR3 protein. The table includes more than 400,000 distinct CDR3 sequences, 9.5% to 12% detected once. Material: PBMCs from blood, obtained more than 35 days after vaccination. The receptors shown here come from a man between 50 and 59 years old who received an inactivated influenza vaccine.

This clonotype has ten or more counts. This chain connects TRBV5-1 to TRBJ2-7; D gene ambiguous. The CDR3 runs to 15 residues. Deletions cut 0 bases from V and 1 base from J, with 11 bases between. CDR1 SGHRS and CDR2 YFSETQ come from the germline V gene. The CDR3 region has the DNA TGCGCCAGCAGCTTGGGGGCAGTAAAATCCTACGAGCAGTACTTC. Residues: CASSLGAVKSYEQYF.

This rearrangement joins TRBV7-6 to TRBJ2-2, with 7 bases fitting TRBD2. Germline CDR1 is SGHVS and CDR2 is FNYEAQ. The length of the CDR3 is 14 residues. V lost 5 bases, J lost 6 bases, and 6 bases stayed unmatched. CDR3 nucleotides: TGTGCCAGCAGCCTAAGGGGAGGGTCCGGGGAGCTGTTTTTT. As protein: CASSLRGGSGELFF.

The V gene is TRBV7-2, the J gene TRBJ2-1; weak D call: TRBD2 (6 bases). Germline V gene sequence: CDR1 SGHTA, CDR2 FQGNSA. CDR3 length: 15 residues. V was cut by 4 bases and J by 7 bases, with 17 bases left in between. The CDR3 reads CASSSQPLRGNEQFF. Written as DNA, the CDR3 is TGTGCCAGCAGCTCCCAGCCGCTCCGGGGGAATGAGCAGTTCTTC.

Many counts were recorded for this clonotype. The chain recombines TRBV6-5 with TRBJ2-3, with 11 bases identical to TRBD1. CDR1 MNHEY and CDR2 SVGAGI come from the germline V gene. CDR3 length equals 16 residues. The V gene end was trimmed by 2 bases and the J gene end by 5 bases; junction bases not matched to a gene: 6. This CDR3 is CASSYLGQGEGDTQYF. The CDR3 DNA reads TGTGCCAGCAGTTACCTGGGACAGGGGGAGGGAGATACGCAGTATTTT.

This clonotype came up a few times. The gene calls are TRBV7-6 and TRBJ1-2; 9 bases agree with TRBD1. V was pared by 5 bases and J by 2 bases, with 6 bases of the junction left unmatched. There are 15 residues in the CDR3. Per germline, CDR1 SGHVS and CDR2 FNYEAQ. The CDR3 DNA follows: TGTGCCAGCAGCCCAGGGACAGGGCCAAACTATGGCTACACCTTC. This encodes CASSPGTGPNYGYTF.

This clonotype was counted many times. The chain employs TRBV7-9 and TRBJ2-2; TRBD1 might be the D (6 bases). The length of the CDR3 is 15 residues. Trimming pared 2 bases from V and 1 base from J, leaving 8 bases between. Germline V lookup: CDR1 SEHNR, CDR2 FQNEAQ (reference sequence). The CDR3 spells CASSLLQGNTGELFF. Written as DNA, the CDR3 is TGTGCCAGCAGCTTATTACAGGGGAACACCGGGGAGCTGTTTTTT. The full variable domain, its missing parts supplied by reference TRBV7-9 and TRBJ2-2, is DTGVSQNPRHKITKRGQNVTFRCDPISEHNRLYWYRQTLGQGPEFLTYFQNEAQLEKSRLLSDRFSAERPKGSFSTLEIQRTEQGDSAMYLCASSLLQGNTGELFFGEGSRLTVL.

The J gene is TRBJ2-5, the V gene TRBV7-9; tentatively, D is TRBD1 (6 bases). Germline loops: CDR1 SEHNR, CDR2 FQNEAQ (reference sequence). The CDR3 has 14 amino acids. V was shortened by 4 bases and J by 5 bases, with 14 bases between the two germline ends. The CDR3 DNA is TGTGCCAGCAGCTCGGGACACCAACGGGAGACCCAGTACTTC. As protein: CASSSGHQRETQYF.

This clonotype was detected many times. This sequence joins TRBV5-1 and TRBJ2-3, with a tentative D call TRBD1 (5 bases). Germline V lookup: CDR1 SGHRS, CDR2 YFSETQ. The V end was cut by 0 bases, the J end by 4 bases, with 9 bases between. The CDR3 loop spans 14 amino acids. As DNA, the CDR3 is TGCGCCAGCAGCTTGGGGACATTTGCAGATACGCAGTATTTT. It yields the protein CASSLGTFADTQYF.

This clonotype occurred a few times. As DNA, the CDR3 is TGCAGTGCTAGACCAAGACAGGGCCTCGGCAATCAGCCCCAGCATTTT. The encoded protein is CSARPRQGLGNQPQHF. V is TRBV20-1 and J is TRBJ1-5; 7 nucleotides line up with TRBD1. The CDR3 spans 16 residues. V dropped 2 bases and J dropped 2; count of bases not matched to a gene: 9. Germline CDR1 and CDR2: DFQATT and SNEGSKA (reference sequence).

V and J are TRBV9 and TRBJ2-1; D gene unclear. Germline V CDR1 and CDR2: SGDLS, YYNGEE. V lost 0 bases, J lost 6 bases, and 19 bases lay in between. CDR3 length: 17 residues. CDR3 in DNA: TGTGCCAGCAGCGTAGGCCCCATGGCCAGAACACCCAATGAGCAGTTCTTC. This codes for CASSVGPMARTPNEQFF.

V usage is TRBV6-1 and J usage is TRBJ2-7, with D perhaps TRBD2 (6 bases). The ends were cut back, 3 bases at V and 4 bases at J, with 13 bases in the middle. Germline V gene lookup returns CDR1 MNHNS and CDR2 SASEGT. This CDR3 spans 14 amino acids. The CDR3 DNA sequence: TGTGCCAGCAGTGATTGGGGGGATCAGTACGAGCAGTACTTC. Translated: CASSDWGDQYEQYF.

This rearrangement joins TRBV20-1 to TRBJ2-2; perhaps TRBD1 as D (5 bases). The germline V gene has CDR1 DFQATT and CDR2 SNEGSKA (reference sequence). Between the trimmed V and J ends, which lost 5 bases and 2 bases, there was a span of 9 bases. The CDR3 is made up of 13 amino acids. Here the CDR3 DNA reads TGCAGTGCTCTCGACAGAAACACCGGGGAGCTGTTTTTT. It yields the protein CSALDRNTGELFF.

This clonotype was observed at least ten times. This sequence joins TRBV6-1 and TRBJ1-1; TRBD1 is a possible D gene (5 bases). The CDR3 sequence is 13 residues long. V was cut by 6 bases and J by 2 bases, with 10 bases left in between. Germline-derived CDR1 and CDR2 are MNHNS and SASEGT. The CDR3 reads CASSEQDNTEAFF. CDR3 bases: TGTGCCAGCAGCGAACAGGATAACACTGAAGCTTTCTTT.

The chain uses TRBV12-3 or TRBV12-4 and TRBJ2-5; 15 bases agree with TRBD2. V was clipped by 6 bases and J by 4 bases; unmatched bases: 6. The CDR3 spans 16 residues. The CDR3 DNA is TGTGCCAGCAGGCCGGGACTAGCGGGAGGAACAGAGACCCAGTACTTC. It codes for CASRPGLAGGTETQYF.

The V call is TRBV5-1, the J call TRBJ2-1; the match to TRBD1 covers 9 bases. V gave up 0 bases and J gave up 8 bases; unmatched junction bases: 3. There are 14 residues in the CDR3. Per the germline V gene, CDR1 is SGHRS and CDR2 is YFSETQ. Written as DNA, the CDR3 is TGCGCCAGCAGCTTGGCCGGGACAGGGCATGAGCAGTTCTTC. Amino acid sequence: CASSLAGTGHEQFF.

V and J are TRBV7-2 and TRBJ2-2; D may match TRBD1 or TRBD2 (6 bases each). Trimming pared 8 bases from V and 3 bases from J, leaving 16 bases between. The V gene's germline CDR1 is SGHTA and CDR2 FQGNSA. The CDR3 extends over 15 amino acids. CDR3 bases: TGTGCCAGCGGACCGAGAAGGGGGGACACCGGGGAGCTGTTTTTT. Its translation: CASGPRRGDTGELFF.

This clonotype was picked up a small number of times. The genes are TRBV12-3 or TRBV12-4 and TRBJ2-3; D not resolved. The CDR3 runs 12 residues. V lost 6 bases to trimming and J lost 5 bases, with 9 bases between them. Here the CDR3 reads CASSRVKDTQYF. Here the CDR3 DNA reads TGTGCCAGCAGCCGGGTGAAAGATACGCAGTATTTT.

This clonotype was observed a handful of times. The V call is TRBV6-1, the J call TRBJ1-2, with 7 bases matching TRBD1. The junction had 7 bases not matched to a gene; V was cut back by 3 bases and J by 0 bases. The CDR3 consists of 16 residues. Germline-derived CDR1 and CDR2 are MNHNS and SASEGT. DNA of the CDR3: TGTGCCAGCAGTGACGCCGGACAGGCGCCTAACTATGGCTACACCTTC. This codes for CASSDAGQAPNYGYTF.

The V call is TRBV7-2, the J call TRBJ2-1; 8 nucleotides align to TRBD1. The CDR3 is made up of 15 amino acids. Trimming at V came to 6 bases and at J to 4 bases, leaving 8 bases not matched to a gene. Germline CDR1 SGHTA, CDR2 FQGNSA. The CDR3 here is CASSHGQGAYNEQFF. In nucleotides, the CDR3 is TGTGCCAGCAGTCATGGACAGGGAGCTTACAATGAGCAGTTCTTC. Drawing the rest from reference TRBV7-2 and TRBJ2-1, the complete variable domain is GAGVSQSPSNKVTEKGKDVELRCDPISGHTALYWYRQSLGQGLEFLIYFQGNSAPDKSGLPSDRFSAERTGGSVSTLTIQRTQQEDSAVYLCASSHGQGAYNEQFFGPGTRLTVL.

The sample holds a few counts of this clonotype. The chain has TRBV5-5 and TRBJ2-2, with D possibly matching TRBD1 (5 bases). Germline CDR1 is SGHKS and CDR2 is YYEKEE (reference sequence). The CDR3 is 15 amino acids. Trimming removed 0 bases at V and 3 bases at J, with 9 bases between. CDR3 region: CASSLVGPHTGELFF. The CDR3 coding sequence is TGTGCCAGCAGCTTGGTGGGGCCGCACACCGGGGAGCTGTTTTTT.

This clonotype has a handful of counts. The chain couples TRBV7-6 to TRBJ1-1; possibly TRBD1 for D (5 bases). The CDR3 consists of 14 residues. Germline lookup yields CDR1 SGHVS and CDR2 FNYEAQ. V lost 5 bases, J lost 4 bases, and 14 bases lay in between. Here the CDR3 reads CASSRISGSTEAFF. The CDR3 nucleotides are TGTGCCAGCAGCCGTATCTCAGGGAGCACTGAAGCTTTCTTT. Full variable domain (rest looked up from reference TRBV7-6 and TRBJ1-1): GAGVSQSPRYKVTKRGQDVALRCDPISGHVSLYWYRQALGQGPEFLTYFNYEAQQDKSGLPNDRFSAERPEGSISTLTIQRTEQRDSAMYRCASSRISGSTEAFFGQGTRLTVV.

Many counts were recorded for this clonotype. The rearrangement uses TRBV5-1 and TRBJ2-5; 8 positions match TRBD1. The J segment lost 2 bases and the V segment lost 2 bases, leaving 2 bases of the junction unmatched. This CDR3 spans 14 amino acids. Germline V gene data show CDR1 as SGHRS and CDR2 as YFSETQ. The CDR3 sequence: CASSFGTGQETQYF. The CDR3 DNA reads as TGCGCCAGCAGCTTCGGGACAGGACAAGAGACCCAGTACTTC.

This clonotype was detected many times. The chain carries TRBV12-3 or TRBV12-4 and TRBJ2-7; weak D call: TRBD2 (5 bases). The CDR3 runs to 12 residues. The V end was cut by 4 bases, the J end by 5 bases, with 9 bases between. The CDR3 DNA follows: TGTGCCAGCAGTTCCTCGACTAACGAGCAGTACTTC. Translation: CASSSSTNEQYF.